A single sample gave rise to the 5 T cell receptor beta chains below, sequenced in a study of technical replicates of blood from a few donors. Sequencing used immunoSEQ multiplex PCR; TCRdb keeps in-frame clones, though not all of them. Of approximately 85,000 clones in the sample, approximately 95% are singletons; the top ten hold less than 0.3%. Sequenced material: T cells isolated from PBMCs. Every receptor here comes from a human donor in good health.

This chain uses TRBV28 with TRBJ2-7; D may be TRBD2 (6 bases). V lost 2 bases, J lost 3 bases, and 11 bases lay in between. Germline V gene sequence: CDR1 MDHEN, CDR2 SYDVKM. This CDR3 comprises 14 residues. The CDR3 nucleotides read TGTGCCAGCAGTTTAGCGGGGAGGCACTACGAGCAGTACTTC. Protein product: CASSLAGRHYEQYF.

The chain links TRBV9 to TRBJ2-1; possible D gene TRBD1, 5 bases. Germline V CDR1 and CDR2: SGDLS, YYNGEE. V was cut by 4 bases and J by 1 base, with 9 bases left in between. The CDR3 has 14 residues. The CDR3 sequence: CASSLHRSYNEQFF. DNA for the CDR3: TGTGCCAGCAGCCTTCACAGGTCCTACAATGAGCAGTTCTTC.

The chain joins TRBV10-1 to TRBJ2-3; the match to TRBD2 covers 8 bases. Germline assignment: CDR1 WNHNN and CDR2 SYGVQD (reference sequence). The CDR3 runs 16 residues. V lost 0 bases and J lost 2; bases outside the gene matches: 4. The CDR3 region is CASSESTSAITDTQYF. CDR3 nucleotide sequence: TGCGCCAGCAGTGAGTCGACTAGCGCAATCACAGATACGCAGTATTTT.

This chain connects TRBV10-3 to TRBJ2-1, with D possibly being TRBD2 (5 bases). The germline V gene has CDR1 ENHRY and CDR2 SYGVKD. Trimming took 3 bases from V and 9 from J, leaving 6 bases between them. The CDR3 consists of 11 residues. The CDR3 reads CAISDAGEQFF. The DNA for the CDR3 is TGTGCCATCAGTGACGCGGGTGAGCAGTTCTTC.

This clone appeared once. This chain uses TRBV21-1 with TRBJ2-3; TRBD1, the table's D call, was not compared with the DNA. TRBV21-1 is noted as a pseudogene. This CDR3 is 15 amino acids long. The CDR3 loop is CASSKAGTETDTQYF. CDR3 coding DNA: TGTGCCAGCAGCAAAGCCGGGACAGAGACAGATACGCAGTATTTT.